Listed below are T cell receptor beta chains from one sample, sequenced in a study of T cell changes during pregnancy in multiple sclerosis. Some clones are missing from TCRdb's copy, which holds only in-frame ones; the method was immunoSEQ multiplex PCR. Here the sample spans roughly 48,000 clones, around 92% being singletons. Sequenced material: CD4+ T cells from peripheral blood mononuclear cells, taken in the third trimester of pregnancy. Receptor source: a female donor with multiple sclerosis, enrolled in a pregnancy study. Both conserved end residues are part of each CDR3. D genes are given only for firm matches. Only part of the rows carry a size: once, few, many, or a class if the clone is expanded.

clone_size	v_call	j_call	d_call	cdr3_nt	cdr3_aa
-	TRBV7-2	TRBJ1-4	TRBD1	TGTGCCAGCAGTCCCGCACAGGGGGACGGTGAAAAACTGTTTTTT	CASSPAQGDGEKLFF
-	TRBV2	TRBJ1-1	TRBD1	TGTGCCAGCAGTACAGGGGGGTCTGAAGCTTTCTTT	CASSTGGSEAFF
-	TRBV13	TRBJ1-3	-	TGTGCCAGCAGCCAGGTGGGAAACACCATATATTTT	CASSQVGNTIYF
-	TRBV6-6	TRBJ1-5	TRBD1	TGTGCCAGCAGTTATTCTCCCGGGACAGGGGGCGAGCTTAGACATTTT	CASSYSPGTGGELRHF
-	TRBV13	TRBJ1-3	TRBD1	TGTGCCAGCAGCGGGGACAGCTCTGGAAACACCATATATTTT	CASSGDSSGNTIYF
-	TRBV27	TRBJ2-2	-	TGTGCCAGCAGTTCGCTGCCGGGCACCGGGGAGCTGTTTTTT	CASSSLPGTGELFF
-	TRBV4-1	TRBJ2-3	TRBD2	TGCGCCAGCAGCTCGGGACTAGCGGGGTACACAGATACGCAGTATTTT	CASSSGLAGYTDTQYF
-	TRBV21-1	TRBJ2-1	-	TGTGCCAGCAGCAAAGAGTTAGGGGGGGCCTCCTACAATGAGCAGTTCTTC	CASSKELGGASYNEQFF
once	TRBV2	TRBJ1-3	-	TGTGCCAGCAGTGACCCAGGGCCCTCTGGAAACACCATATATTTT	CASSDPGPSGNTIYF
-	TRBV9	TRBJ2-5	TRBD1	TGTGCCAGCAGCGCCGAAGGGGGCGCGGAGACCCAGTACTTC	CASSAEGGAETQYF
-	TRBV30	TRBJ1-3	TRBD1	TGTGCCTGGAGTAGGGACAGTGGCTCTGGAAACACCATATATTTT	CAWSRDSGSGNTIYF
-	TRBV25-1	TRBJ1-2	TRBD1	TGTGCCAGCAGTGCAACAGGGGAAGGCTACACCTTC	CASSATGEGYTF
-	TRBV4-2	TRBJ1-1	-	TGTGCCAGCAGCCAAGATCTGTCAGGGCGCGGCACTGAAGCTTTCTTT	CASSQDLSGRGTEAFF
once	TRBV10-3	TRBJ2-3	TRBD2	TGTGCCATCACCGGGACTAGCGGGACCACAGATACGCAGTATTTT	CAITGTSGTTDTQYF
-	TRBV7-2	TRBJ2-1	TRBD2	TGTGCCAGCAGCTCGAGCGGGGGCCAACACAATGAGCAGTTCTTC	CASSSSGGQHNEQFF
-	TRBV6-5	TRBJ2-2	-	TGTGCCAGCCAGGGAATCACCGGGGAGCTGTTTTTT	CASQGITGELFF
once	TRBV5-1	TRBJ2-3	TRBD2	TGCGCCAGCAGCACGGGACTAGCGACTAGCACAGATACGCAGTATTTT	CASSTGLATSTDTQYF
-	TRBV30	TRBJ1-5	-	TGTGCCTGGGCGGCAGAATTCAATCAGCCCCAGCATTTT	CAWAAEFNQPQHF
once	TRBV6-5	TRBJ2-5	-	TGTGCCACCAAGAGGCTAGTTGAAGAGACCCAGTACTTC	CATKRLVEETQYF
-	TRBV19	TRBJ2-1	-	TGTGCCAGTAGTATAAACGGCGACTTTACCTACAATGAGCAGTTCTTC	CASSINGDFTYNEQFF
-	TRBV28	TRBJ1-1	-	TGTGCCAGCAGCAACAACAGAGGGGGGGCCAGGGGATACCTGGAGAACACTGAAGCTTTCTTT	CASSNNRGGARGYLENTEAFF
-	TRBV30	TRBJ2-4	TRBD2	TGTGCCTGGAGTGGGGAGGGAGCGAAAAACATTCAGTACTTC	CAWSGEGAKNIQYF
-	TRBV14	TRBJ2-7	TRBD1	TGTGCCAGCAGCCCCCGGACAGGTCTTACCCTCTCCTACGAGCAGTACTTC	CASSPRTGLTLSYEQYF
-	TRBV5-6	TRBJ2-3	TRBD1	TGTGCCAGCAGCCACGGGACAGCCCTATACTCTAGCACAGATACGCAGTATTTT	CASSHGTALYSSTDTQYF
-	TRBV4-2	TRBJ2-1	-	TGTGCCAGCAGCCAAGAGGCGGTGTCAGGGTCATACAATGAGCAGTTCTTC	CASSQEAVSGSYNEQFF
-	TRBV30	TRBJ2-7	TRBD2	TGTGCCTGGAGTGGGGGGACTAGCGGGAGCTACGAGCAGTACTTC	CAWSGGTSGSYEQYF
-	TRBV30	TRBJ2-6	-	TGTGCCTGGAGTGTACGCGGGGTCCCTGGGGCCAACGTCCTGACTTTC	CAWSVRGVPGANVLTF
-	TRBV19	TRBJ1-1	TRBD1	TGTGCCAGTAGTGACAGGGGACGAAACACTGAAGCTTTCTTT	CASSDRGRNTEAFF
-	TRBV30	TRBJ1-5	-	TGTGCCTGCCAAGACACTCACAATCAGCCCCAGCATTTT	CACQDTHNQPQHF
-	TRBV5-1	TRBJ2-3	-	TGCGCCAGCAGCTTGGTGGGGGGGGGCGGGAGCGCACTCCCCTTTAGCACAGATACGCAGTATTTT	CASSLVGGGGSALPFSTDTQYF
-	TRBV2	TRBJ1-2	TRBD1	TGTGCCAGCAGTGGGGCAGGGGGCGATCGGGGCTACACCTTC	CASSGAGGDRGYTF
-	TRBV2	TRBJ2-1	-	TGTGCCAGCAGTGATGTCAGGTACGAGCAGTTCTTC	CASSDVRYEQFF
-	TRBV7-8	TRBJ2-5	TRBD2	TGTGCCAGCAGCTTGGCTAGCGGGAGGGCCGGAGAGACCCAGTACTTC	CASSLASGRAGETQYF
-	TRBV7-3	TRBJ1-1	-	TGTGCCAGCAGCCATGACAGGCTCACTGAAGCTTTCTTT	CASSHDRLTEAFF
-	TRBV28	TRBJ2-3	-	TGTGCCAGCAGCCATGGGGGGGCCACCACAGATACGCAGTATTTT	CASSHGGATTDTQYF
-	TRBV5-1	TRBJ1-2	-	TGCGCCAGCAGCTTGGGACAGGATGGCTACACCTTC	CASSLGQDGYTF
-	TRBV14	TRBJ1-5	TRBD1	TGTGCCATCCAGAACAGGGGGCGAACGTTTAGCAATCAGCCCCAGCATTTT	CAIQNRGRTFSNQPQHF
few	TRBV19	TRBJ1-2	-	TGTGCCGTCCGGACTATCTATGGCTACACCTTC	CAVRTIYGYTF